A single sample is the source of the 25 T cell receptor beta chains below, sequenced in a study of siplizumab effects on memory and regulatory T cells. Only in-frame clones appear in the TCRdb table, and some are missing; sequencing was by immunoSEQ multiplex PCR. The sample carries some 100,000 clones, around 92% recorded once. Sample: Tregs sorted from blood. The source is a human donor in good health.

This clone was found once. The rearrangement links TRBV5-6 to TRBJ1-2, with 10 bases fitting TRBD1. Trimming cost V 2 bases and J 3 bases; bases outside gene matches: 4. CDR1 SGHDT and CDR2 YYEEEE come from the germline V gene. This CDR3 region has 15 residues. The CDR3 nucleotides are TGTGCCAGCAGCTTCCGGACAGGGGGATACTATGGCTACACCTTC. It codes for CASSFRTGGYYGYTF.

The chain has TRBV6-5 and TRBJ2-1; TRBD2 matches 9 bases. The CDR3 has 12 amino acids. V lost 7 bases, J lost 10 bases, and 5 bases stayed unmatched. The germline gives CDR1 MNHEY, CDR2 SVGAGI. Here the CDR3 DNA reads TGTGCCAGCATGACGACTAGCGGAGAGCAGTTCTTC. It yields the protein CASMTTSGEQFF.

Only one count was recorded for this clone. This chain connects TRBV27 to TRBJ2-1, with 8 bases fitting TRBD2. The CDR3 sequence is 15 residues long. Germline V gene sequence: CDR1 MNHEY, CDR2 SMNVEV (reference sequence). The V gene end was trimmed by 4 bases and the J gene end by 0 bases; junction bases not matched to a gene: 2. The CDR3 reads CASSSSGSSYNEQFF. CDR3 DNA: TGTGCCAGCAGTTCCAGCGGGAGCTCCTACAATGAGCAGTTCTTC.

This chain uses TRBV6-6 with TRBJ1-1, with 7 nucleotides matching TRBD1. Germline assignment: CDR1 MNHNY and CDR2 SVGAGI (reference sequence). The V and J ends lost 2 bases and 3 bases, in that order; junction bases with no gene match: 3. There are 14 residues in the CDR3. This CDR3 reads CASSYIDRDTEAFF. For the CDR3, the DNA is TGTGCCAGCAGTTACATTGACAGGGACACTGAAGCTTTCTTT.

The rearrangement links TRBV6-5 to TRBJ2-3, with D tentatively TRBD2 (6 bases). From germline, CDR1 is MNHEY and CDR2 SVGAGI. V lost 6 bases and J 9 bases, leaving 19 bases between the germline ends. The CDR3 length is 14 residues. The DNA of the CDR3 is TGTGCCAGCAGAACCGGGACTGGGGCAAGCACGCAGTATTTT. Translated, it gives CASRTGTGASTQYF.

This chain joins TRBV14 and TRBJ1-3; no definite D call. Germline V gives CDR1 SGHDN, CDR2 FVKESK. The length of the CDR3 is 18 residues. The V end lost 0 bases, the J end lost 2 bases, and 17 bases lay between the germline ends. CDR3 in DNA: TGTGCCAGCAGCCAAGATTATACGAACACTCCAGCTGGAAACACCATATATTTT. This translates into CASSQDYTNTPAGNTIYF.

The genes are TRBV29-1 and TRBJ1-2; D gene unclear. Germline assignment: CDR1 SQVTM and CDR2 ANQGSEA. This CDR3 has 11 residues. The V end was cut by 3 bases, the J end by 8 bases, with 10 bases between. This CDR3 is CSVDDPGGYTF. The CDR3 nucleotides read TGCAGCGTTGACGACCCGGGCGGCTACACCTTC. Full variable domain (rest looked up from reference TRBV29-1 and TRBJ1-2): SAVISQKPSRDICQRGTSLTIQCQVDSQVTMMFWYRQQPGQSLTLIATANQGSEATYESGFVIDKFPISRPNLTFSTLTVSNMSPEDSSIYLCSVDDPGGYTFGSGTRLTVV.

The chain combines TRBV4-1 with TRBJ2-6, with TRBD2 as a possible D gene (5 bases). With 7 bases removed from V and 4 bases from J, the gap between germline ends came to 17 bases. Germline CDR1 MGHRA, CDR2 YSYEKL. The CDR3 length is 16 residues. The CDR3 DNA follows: TGCGCCAGCACCTATTCGTCGGGAAGCGGGGCCAACGTCCTGACTTTC. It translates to CASTYSSGSGANVLTF.

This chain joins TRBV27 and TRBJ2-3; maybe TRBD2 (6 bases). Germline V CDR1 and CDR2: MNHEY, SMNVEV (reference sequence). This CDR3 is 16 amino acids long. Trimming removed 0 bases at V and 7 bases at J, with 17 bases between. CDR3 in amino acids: CASSLSLGGGLHTQYF. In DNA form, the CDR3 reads TGTGCCAGCAGTTTATCTTTGGGTGGAGGGCTGCATACGCAGTATTTT.

The CDR3 here is CASSEEAQRFF. CDR3 sequence (DNA): TGTGCCAGCAGTGAAGAGGCCCAAAGGTTCTTC. The chain recombines TRBV2 with TRBJ2-1; no firm D call. Trimming removed 1 base at V and 15 bases at J, with 10 bases between. Germline CDR1 and CDR2: SNHLY and FYNNEI. The CDR3 runs 11 residues.

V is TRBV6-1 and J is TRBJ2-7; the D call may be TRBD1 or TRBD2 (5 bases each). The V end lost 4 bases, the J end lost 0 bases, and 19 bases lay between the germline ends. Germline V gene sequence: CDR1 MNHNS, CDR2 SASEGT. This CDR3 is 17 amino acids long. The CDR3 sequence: CASSAMGQLGSSYEQYF. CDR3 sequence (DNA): TGTGCCAGCAGTGCCATGGGGCAGCTTGGGAGCTCCTACGAGCAGTACTTC.

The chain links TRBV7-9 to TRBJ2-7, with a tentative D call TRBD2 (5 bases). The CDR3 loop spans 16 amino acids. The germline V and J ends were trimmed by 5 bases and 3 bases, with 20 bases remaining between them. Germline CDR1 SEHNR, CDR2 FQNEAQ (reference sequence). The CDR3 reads CASSPVARATSYEQYF. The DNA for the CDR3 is TGTGCCAGCAGCCCAGTGGCGAGGGCTACGAGCTACGAGCAGTACTTC.

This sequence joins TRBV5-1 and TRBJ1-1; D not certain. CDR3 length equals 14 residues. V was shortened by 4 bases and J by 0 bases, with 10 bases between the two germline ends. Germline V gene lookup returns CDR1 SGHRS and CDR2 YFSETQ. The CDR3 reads CASSPRALNTEAFF. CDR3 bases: TGCGCCAGCAGCCCTCGGGCCTTGAACACTGAAGCTTTCTTT.

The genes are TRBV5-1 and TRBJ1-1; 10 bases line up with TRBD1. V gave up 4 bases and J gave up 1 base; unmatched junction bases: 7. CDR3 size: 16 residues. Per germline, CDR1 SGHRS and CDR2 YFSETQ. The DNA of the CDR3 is TGCGCCAGCAGCCCGCGACAGGGGGCTTGGAACACTGAAGCTTTCTTT. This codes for CASSPRQGAWNTEAFF.

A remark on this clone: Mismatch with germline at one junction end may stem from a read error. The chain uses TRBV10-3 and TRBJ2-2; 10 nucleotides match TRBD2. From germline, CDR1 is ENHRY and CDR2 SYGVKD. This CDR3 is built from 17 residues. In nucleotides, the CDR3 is TGTGCCATCAGTGACGTAGCGGGAGGTACGAAGACCGGGGAGCTGTTTTTT. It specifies CAISDVAGGTKTGELFF.

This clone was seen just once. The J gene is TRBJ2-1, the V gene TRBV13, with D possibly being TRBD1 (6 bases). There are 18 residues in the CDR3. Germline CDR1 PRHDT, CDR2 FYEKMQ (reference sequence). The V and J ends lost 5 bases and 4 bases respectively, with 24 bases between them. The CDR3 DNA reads TGTGCCAGCAGCGGATACCGAAAGGGACATCGCGAATACAATGAGCAGTTCTTC. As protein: CASSGYRKGHREYNEQFF.

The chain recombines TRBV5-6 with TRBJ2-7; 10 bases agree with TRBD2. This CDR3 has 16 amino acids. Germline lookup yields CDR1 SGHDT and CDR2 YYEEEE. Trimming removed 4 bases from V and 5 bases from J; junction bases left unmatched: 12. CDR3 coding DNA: TGTGCCAGCAGCCTGGAGGCTAGCGGGAGTTTCAACGAGCAGTACTTC. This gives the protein CASSLEASGSFNEQYF.

The CDR3 region has the DNA TGTGCCAGCAGTCTCCGACAGGGGGTAGGTGAAAAACTGTTTTTT. Residues: CASSLRQGVGEKLFF. The V call is TRBV27, the J call TRBJ1-4; 9 nucleotides agree with TRBD1. Trimming removed 5 bases from V and 7 bases from J; junction bases left unmatched: 8. The CDR3 spans 15 residues. Germline loops: CDR1 MNHEY, CDR2 SMNVEV (reference sequence). Combining the CDR3 with reference TRBV27 and TRBJ1-4 gives the whole variable domain EAQVTQNPRYLITVTGKKLTVTCSQNMNHEYMSWYRQDPGLGLRQIYYSMNVEVTDKGDVPEGYKVSRKEKRNFPLILESPSPNQTSLYFCASSLRQGVGEKLFFGSGTQLSVL.

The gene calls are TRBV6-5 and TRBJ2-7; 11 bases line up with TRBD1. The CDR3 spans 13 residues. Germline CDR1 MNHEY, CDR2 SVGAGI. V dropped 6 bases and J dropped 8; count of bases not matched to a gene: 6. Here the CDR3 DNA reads TGTGCCAGCAGGCGTGGACAGGGGGCGAAGCAGTACTTC. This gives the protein CASRRGQGAKQYF.

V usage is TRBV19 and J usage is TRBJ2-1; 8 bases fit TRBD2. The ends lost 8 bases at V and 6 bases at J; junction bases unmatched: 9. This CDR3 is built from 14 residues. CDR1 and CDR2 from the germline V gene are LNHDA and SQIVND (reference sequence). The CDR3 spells CASSGTRIGNEQFF. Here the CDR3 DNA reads TGTGCCAGTTCCGGGACTAGAATAGGCAATGAGCAGTTCTTC.

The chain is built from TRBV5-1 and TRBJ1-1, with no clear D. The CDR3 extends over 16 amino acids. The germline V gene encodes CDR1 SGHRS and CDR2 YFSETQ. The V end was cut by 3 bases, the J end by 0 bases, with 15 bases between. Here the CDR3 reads CASSSVQSRVNTEAFF. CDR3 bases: TGCGCCAGCAGCTCGGTCCAATCCCGAGTGAACACTGAAGCTTTCTTT.

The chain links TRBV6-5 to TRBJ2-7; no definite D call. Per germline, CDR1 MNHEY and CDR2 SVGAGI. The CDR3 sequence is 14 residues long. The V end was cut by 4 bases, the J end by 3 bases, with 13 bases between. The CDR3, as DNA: TGTGCCAGCAGTTTGGGCAGAGGCAGCTACGAGCAGTACTTC. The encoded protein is CASSLGRGSYEQYF.

The CDR3 region is CASSSQTGWGTGYTF. The CDR3 DNA reads TGTGCCAGCAGTTCCCAGACAGGGTGGGGAACTGGCTACACCTTC. V gene TRBV28 combines with J gene TRBJ1-2; 7 bases fit TRBD1. The germline gives CDR1 MDHEN, CDR2 SYDVKM. V dropped 4 bases and J dropped 7; count of bases not matched to a gene: 12. CDR3 length equals 15 residues.

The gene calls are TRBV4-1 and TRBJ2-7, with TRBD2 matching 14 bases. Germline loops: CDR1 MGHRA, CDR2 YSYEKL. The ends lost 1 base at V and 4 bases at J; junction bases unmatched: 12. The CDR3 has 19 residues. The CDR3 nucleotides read TGCGCCAGCAGCCAAGTCTCGGGGGGACTAGCGGGAGCCCGATACGAGCAGTACTTC. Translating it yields CASSQVSGGLAGARYEQYF.

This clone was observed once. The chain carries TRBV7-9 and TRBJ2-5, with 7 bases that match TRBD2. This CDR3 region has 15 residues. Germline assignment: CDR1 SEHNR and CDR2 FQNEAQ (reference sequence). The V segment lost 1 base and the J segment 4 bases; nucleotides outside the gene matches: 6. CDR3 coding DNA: TGTGCCAGCAGCTTAGTGGCGGGAGTAGCAGAGACCCAGTACTTC. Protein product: CASSLVAGVAETQYF.